This TCR beta chain appears in the sequencing data of a study of shared T cell receptors in the human thymus. CDR3 length: 13 amino acids. The germline V and J ends were trimmed by 4 bases and 1 base, with 7 bases remaining between them. The germline gives CDR1 KGHSH, CDR2 LQKENI. Only in-frame clones appear in the TCRdb table, and some are missing; sequencing was by immunoSEQ multiplex PCR. The sample has hundreds of thousands of clones; about 87% are singletons. These same records also appear under a second study, on human thymus T cells. This second report adds: Immunologically healthy infants in Finland undergoing congenital heart defect surgery were the donors. An apparent bias in V and J gene usage was seen in thymic and blood repertoires. Overlap was high between thymic repertoires from unrelated individuals, as reported in related research.

The genes are TRBV18 and TRBJ1-1; tentatively, D is TRBD1 (5 bases). Source material: thymocytes. This receptor was obtained from a boy younger than two with a congenital heart defect. DNA for the CDR3: TGTGCCAGCTCACTCGGACAGAACACTGAAGCTTTCTTT. The encoded protein is CASSLGQNTEAFF.